The 24 T cell receptor beta chains below all came from one sample that was sequenced in a study of PD-1 blockade in mismatch repair-deficient tumors. Clones were sequenced by immunoSEQ multiplex PCR, and TCRdb holds only the in-frame ones, with some missing. Of under 150,000 clones listed, about nine tenths were seen once; the top ten hold about an eighth. This material consisted of peripheral blood, taken just under 74 weeks after starting pembrolizumab. The receptor source for this set is an adult with mismatch repair-deficient cancer.

The chain links TRBV2 to TRBJ2-7; perhaps TRBD2 as D (8 bases). V lost 2 bases, J lost 2 bases, and 19 bases lay in between. Germline V gene data show CDR1 as SNHLY and CDR2 as FYNNEI. There are 17 residues in the CDR3. DNA of the CDR3: TGTGCCAGCAGTGAACCGGGAGGGGGCCGTACCCCCTACGAGCAGTACTTC. It is translated as CASSEPGGGRTPYEQYF.

The chain employs TRBV18 and TRBJ2-3; 9 bases map to TRBD2. This CDR3 comprises 18 residues. Germline CDR1 and CDR2: KGHSH and LQKENI. Losses at the gene ends were 2 bases for V and 7 bases for J; bases not matched to a gene: 16. CDR3 loop: CASSPNAGTSPHLNTQYF. CDR3 coding DNA: TGTGCCAGCTCACCAAACGCCGGGACTAGCCCACACCTCAATACGCAGTATTTT.

The gene calls are TRBV27 and TRBJ2-3, with D hard to call. The CDR3 length is 15 residues. V lost 3 bases and J lost 1, with 11 bases in between. CDR1 is MNHEY and CDR2 is SMNVEV in the germline V gene (reference sequence). The CDR3 reads CASSFDFLGTDTQYF. The CDR3 bases are TGTGCCAGCAGTTTCGACTTTCTAGGCACAGATACGCAGTATTTT.

This rearrangement joins TRBV6-6 to TRBJ2-3, with D perhaps matching TRBD2 (7 bases). The CDR3 is made up of 14 amino acids. Germline CDR1 reads MNHNY; CDR2 reads SVGAGI (reference sequence). Trimming removed 6 bases from V and 6 bases from J, with 16 bases in between. The CDR3 region has the DNA TGTGCCAGCAGGGAACAAGGGGGAGGGGATACGCAGTATTTT. Translation gives CASREQGGGDTQYF.

The rearrangement links TRBV10-2 to TRBJ2-7; maybe TRBD1 (5 bases). The CDR3 runs 11 residues. V was trimmed by 9 bases and J by 1 base, leaving 7 bases between them. Germline CDR1 is WSHSY and CDR2 is SAAADI. Here the CDR3 reads CASRQSYEQYF. The CDR3 DNA reads as TGCGCCAGTAGACAGTCCTACGAGCAGTACTTC.

This chain connects TRBV11-3 to TRBJ1-2; D not resolved. Germline CDR1 is SGHNT and CDR2 is YENEEA. This CDR3 spans 13 amino acids. The V end was cut by 3 bases, the J end by 3 bases, with 8 bases between. In DNA, the CDR3 is TGTGCCAGCAGCTTCCAGCCGGACTATGGCTACACCTTC. It specifies CASSFQPDYGYTF.

V is TRBV5-5 and J is TRBJ2-7, with TRBD1 matching 7 bases. Germline CDR1 SGHKS, CDR2 YYEKEE (reference sequence). The CDR3 runs 14 residues. V trimming: 1 base; J trimming: 4 bases; junction bases outside the gene matches: 5. This CDR3 reads CASSLRQGGYEQYF. The CDR3 nucleotides read TGTGCCAGCAGCTTGCGACAGGGTGGTTACGAGCAGTACTTC.

The V and J genes are TRBV2 and TRBJ1-1, with D unresolved. This CDR3 is 12 amino acids long. The V end lost 6 bases, the J end lost 1 base, and 6 bases lay between the germline ends. Looked up from germline, CDR1 is SNHLY and CDR2 is FYNNEI. In DNA, the CDR3 is TGTGCCAGCAGATCGGGGAACACTGAAGCTTTCTTT. It encodes CASRSGNTEAFF.

This clone has only a few counts. This chain connects TRBV2 to TRBJ2-7; D is ambiguous. Germline values: CDR1 SNHLY, CDR2 FYNNEI. V was pared by 6 bases and J by 2 bases, with 8 bases between. The CDR3 has 12 residues. The CDR3 region has the DNA TGTGCCAGCAGAATCGAACCCTACGAGCAGTACTTC. Translating gives CASRIEPYEQYF.

The chain uses TRBV5-1 and TRBJ2-7; 7 bases match TRBD1. CDR3 length equals 15 residues. Trimming cost V 2 bases and J 1 base; bases outside gene matches: 6. Germline V gives CDR1 SGHRS, CDR2 YFSETQ. The CDR3 DNA reads as TGCGCCAGCAGCTTAGGGGACAGAAGGTCCTACGAGCAGTACTTC. Translation gives CASSLGDRRSYEQYF. Using reference TRBV5-1 and TRBJ2-7 for the parts outside the CDR3, the full variable domain is KAGVTQTPRYLIKTRGQQVTLSCSPISGHRSVSWYQQTPGQGLQFLFEYFSETQRNKGNFPGRFSGRQFSNSRSEMNVSTLELGDSALYLCASSLGDRRSYEQYFGPGTRLTVT.

The J gene is TRBJ2-3, the V gene TRBV7-6; 10 nucleotides line up with TRBD2. The CDR3 covers 15 residues. Germline V gives CDR1 SGHVS, CDR2 FNYEAQ. V lost 5 bases, J lost 0 bases, and 2 bases stayed unmatched. The CDR3, as DNA: TGTGCCAGCAGCCAGACTAGCGGGAGCACAGATACGCAGTATTTT. Its translation: CASSQTSGSTDTQYF. Combining the CDR3 with reference TRBV7-6 and TRBJ2-3 gives the whole variable domain GAGVSQSPRYKVTKRGQDVALRCDPISGHVSLYWYRQALGQGPEFLTYFNYEAQQDKSGLPNDRFSAERPEGSISTLTIQRTEQRDSAMYRCASSQTSGSTDTQYFGPGTRLTVL.

CDR3 amino acids: CASSIGQGGYNEQFF. In nucleotides, the CDR3 is TGTGCCAGCAGCATAGGACAGGGGGGGTACAATGAGCAGTTCTTC. The rearrangement uses TRBV7-9 and TRBJ2-1, with 10 bases fitting TRBD1. Looked up from germline, CDR1 is SEHNR and CDR2 is FQNEAQ (reference sequence). With V trimmed by 5 bases and J by 4 bases, 5 bases remained unmatched. The CDR3 is 15 residues long.

The V and J genes are TRBV4-2 and TRBJ2-7, with 8 bases matching TRBD1. The V and J ends lost 2 bases and 1 base, in that order; junction bases with no gene match: 7. The CDR3 loop spans 16 amino acids. Germline V CDR1 and CDR2: LGHNA, YNFKEQ. CDR3 amino acids: CASSQSGGGISYEQYF. Here the CDR3 DNA reads TGTGCCAGCAGCCAATCAGGGGGCGGGATTTCCTACGAGCAGTACTTC.

V is TRBV4-1 and J is TRBJ2-5; the D gene could be TRBD1 or TRBD2 (5 bases each). CDR1 and CDR2 (germline): MGHRA, YSYEKL. There are 17 residues in the CDR3. With 1 base removed from V and 2 bases from J, the gap between germline ends came to 17 bases. The DNA for the CDR3 is TGCGCCAGCAGCCAAGGGTTTTTGGGGGTGAGGCAAGAGACCCAGTACTTC. Protein sequence: CASSQGFLGVRQETQYF.

The rearrangement joins TRBV6-7 to TRBJ2-7; the match to TRBD2 covers 9 bases. TRBV6-7 is an ORF for which the function is uncertain. The J segment lost 5 bases and the V segment lost 2 bases, leaving 7 bases of the junction unmatched. This CDR3 region has 15 residues. CDR3 residues: CASSYPGLAKNEQYF. The CDR3 region has the DNA TGTGCCAGCAGTTACCCGGGACTAGCCAAGAACGAGCAGTACTTC.

The rearrangement uses TRBV14 and TRBJ2-1; 9 bases fit TRBD2. This CDR3 contains 22 residues. V dropped 0 bases and J dropped 0; count of bases not matched to a gene: 18. Germline-derived CDR1 and CDR2 are SGHDN and FVKESK. Written as DNA, the CDR3 is TGTGCCAGCAGCCAAGAACTCCCAGGGCGGGAGGGCCCACAGTACTCCTACAATGAGCAGTTCTTC. It codes for CASSQELPGREGPQYSYNEQFF.

In its sample, this clone was seen a few times. V usage is TRBV5-1 and J usage is TRBJ1-2; D possibly corresponds to TRBD1 (6 bases). The CDR3 sequence is 12 residues long. Germline V gene data show CDR1 as SGHRS and CDR2 as YFSETQ. Trimming pared 4 bases from V and 5 bases from J, leaving 9 bases between. This chain's CDR3 is CASSPDSYGYTF. CDR3 nucleotide sequence: TGCGCCAGCAGCCCGGACAGTTATGGCTACACCTTC. The full variable domain, rest sourced from reference TRBV5-1 and TRBJ1-2, is KAGVTQTPRYLIKTRGQQVTLSCSPISGHRSVSWYQQTPGQGLQFLFEYFSETQRNKGNFPGRFSGRQFSNSRSEMNVSTLELGDSALYLCASSPDSYGYTFGSGTRLTVV.

The gene calls are TRBV27 and TRBJ2-2, with D perhaps being TRBD1 or TRBD2 (5 bases each). Per the germline V gene, CDR1 is MNHEY and CDR2 is SMNVEV (reference sequence). V gave up 3 bases and J gave up 1 base, with 15 bases separating them. The CDR3 extends over 17 amino acids. The CDR3 spells CASSFGGYWENTGELFF. The CDR3 DNA reads TGTGCCAGCAGTTTTGGGGGTTACTGGGAGAACACCGGGGAGCTGTTTTTT.

The chain joins TRBV27 to TRBJ2-5; D remains unclear. The CDR3 extends over 12 amino acids. The V gene lost 4 bases and the J gene lost 4 bases, with 7 bases spanning the gap. The germline CDR1 and CDR2 sequences are MNHEY and SMNVEV (reference sequence). The CDR3, as DNA: TGTGCCAGCAGTTCATTGGGAGAGACCCAGTACTTC. Amino acid sequence: CASSSLGETQYF.

This chain uses TRBV7-9 with TRBJ1-2; 7 bases line up with TRBD1. The CDR3 length is 15 residues. Germline V lookup: CDR1 SEHNR, CDR2 FQNEAQ (reference sequence). The junction had 9 bases not matched to a gene; V was cut back by 5 bases and J by 3 bases. The CDR3 here is CASSPTGTDHYGYTF. For the CDR3, the DNA is TGTGCCAGCAGCCCGACAGGGACAGATCACTATGGCTACACCTTC.

The rearrangement links TRBV5-8 to TRBJ2-7, with D possibly TRBD1 on 5 matching bases. The CDR3 length is 15 residues. Germline CDR1 SGHTS, CDR2 YDEGEE. V dropped 0 bases and J dropped 3 bases, with 13 bases sitting between them. The CDR3 coding sequence is TGTGCCAGCAGCTTGGGCAGGGCTCCTTTCTACGAGCAGTACTTC. This gives the protein CASSLGRAPFYEQYF.

The V call is TRBV7-9, the J call TRBJ2-1, with TRBD2 matching over 11 bases. Germline CDR1 and CDR2: SEHNR and FQNEAQ (reference sequence). The V segment lost 5 bases and the J segment 9 bases; nucleotides outside the gene matches: 12. CDR3 size: 16 residues. The CDR3 DNA reads TGTGCCAGCAGCCTTCAACGACTAGCGGGGAGGGGTGAGCAGTTCTTC. Translated: CASSLQRLAGRGEQFF.

This sequence joins TRBV25-1 and TRBJ2-7, with D perhaps TRBD2 (6 bases). The CDR3 extends over 15 amino acids. CDR1 and CDR2 from the germline V gene are MGHDK and SYGVNS. Trimming removed 5 bases from V and 2 bases from J, with 16 bases in between. Here the CDR3 reads CASSPRMRGAYEQYF. CDR3 bases: TGTGCCAGCAGTCCACGGATGCGGGGAGCCTACGAGCAGTACTTC.

Only one count was recorded for this clone. This sequence joins TRBV19 and TRBJ1-1, with D perhaps TRBD1 (6 bases). V dropped 5 bases and J dropped 1 base, with 17 bases sitting between them. Germline V gene data show CDR1 as LNHDA and CDR2 as SQIVND (reference sequence). The CDR3 covers 16 residues. This CDR3 reads CASSVQSGHTNTEAFF. CDR3 DNA: TGTGCCAGTAGTGTACAATCGGGACATACGAACACTGAAGCTTTCTTT.